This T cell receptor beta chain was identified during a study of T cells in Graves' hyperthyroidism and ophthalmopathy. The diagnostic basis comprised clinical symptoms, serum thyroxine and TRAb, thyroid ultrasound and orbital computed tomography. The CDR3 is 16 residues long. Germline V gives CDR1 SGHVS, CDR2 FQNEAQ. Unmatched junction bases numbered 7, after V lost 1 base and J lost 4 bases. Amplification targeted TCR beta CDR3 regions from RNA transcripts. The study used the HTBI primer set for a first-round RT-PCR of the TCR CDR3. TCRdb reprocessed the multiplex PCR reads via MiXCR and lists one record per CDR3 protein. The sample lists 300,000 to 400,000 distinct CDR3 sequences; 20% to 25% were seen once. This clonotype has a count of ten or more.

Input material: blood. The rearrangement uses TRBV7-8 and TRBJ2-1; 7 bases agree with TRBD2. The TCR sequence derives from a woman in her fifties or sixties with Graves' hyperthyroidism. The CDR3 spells CASSLGGGYSYNEQFF. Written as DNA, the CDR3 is TGTGCCAGCAGCTTAGGGGGGGGTTACAGTTACAATGAGCAGTTCTTC. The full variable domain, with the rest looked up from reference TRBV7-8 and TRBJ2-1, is GAGVSQSPRYKVAKRGQDVALRCDPISGHVSLFWYQQALGQGPEFLTYFQNEAQLDKSGLPSDRFFAERPEGSVSTLKIQRTQQEDSAVYLCASSLGGGYSYNEQFFGPGTRLTVL.